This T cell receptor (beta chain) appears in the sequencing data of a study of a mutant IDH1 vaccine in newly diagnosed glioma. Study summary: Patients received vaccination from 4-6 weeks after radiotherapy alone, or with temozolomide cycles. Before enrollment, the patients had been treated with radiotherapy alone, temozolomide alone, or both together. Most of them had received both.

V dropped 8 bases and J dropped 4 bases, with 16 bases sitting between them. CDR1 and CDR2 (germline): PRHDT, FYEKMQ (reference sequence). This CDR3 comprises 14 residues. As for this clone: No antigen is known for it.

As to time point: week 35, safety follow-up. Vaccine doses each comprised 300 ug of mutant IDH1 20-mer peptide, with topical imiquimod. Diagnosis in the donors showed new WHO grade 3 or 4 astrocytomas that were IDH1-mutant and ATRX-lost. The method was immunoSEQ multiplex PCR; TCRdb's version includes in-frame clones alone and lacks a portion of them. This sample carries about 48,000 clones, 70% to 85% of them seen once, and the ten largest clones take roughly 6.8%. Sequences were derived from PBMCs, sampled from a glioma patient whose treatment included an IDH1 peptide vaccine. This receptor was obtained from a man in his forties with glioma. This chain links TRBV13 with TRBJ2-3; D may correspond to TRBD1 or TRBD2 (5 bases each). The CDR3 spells CASSPSRGPDTQYF. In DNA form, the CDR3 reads TGTGCCAGCTCCCCCAGTCGGGGACCAGATACGCAGTATTTT.